A selection of T cell receptor beta chains follows, all from one sample in a study of T cell responses to AZD1222 COVID-19 vaccine. The method was immunoSEQ multiplex PCR; TCRdb's version includes in-frame clones alone and lacks a portion of them. In the table there are a few hundred thousand clones, about 92% of which are singletons. Sample: peripheral blood, taken on day 0 of AZD1222 vaccination. The receptors were sampled from an adult in good health. Each CDR3 is given with its conserved first and last residue.

v_gene	len	j_gene	CDR3aa
TRBV2	16	TRBJ1-2	CASRGGGSGFNYGYTF
TRBV19	15	TRBJ2-5	CASSREGQGQETQYF
TRBV19	14	TRBJ1-4	CASMGTGGAEKLFF
TRBV2	14	TRBJ2-7	CASSQFQGMGEQYF
TRBV7-9	15	TRBJ2-2	CASSFRQGNTGELFF
TRBV12-5	13	TRBJ1-2	CASGLGQTYGYTF
TRBV7-9	16	TRBJ2-7	CASSSPTSGSTYEQYF
TRBV27	15	TRBJ2-1	CASSFGLVVYNEQFF
TRBV18	16	TRBJ2-4	CASSLSRDIAKNIQYF
TRBV5-1	13	TRBJ2-1	CASSSGQNNEQFF
TRBV18	15	TRBJ1-3	CASSPQTAPGNTIYF
TRBV7-9	12	TRBJ1-1	CASSLKSTEAFF
TRBV6-1	19	TRBJ1-3	CASSEEFQRTGGSRNTIYF
TRBV23-1	17	TRBJ2-1	CASSQEGLAEGYNEQFF
TRBV29-1	15	TRBJ2-7	CSVDHPGTGGYEQYF
TRBV3-1/TRBV3-2	14	TRBJ1-2	CASSNRLQGYGYTF
TRBV2	15	TRBJ2-7	CASRKRRGSTYEQYF
TRBV3-1/TRBV3-2	15	TRBJ2-3	CASRPTSGGTDTQYF
TRBV4-3	15	TRBJ1-2	CASSQVAKDSVGYTF
TRBV7-2	17	TRBJ2-3	CASSLGLAGGQTDTQYF
TRBV6-5	13	TRBJ1-5	CASRARGNQPQHF
TRBV19	13	TRBJ1-2	CASRREGPYGYTF
TRBV28	15	TRBJ1-1	CASQEGKISLYEAFF
TRBV3-1/TRBV3-2	14	TRBJ2-7	CASSQGTLHGGQYF
TRBV28	14	TRBJ1-2	CAGQRGQGAPGYTF
TRBV7-9	14	TRBJ1-1	CASSLDGRGTEAFF
TRBV27	14	TRBJ1-6	CASSLGQGNSPLHF